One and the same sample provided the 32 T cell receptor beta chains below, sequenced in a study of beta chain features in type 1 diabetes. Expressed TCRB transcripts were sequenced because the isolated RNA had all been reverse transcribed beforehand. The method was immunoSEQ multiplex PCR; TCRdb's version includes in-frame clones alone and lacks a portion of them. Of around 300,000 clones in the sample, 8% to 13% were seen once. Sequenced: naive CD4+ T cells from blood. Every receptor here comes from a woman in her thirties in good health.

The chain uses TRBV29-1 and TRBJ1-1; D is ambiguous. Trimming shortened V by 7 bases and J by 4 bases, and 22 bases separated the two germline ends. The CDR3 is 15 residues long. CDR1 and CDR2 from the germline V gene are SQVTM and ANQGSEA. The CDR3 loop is CSACLEGMSGTEAFF. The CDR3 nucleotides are TGCAGCGCTTGTTTGGAGGGAATGTCGGGCACTGAAGCTTTCTTT.

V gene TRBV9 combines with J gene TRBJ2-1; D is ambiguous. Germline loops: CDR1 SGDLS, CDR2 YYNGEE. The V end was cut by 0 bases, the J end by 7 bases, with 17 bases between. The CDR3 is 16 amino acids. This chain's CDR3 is CASSVDRLLGGNEQFF. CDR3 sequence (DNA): TGTGCCAGCAGCGTAGATCGACTCCTCGGTGGGAATGAGCAGTTCTTC.

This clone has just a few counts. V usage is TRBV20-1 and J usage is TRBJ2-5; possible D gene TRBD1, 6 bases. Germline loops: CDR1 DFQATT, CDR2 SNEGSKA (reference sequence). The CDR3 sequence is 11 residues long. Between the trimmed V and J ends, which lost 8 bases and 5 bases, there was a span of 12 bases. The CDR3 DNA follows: TGCAGTTACAGGGTATCGGAGACCCAGTACTTC. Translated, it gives CSYRVSETQYF.

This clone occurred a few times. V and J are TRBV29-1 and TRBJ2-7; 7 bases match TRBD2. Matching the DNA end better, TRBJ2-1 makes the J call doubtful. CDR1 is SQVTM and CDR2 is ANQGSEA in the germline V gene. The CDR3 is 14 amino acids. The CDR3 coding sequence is TGCAGCGTTGAGGCCAGCGGGACGTACAATGAGCAGTTCTTC. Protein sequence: CSVEASGTYNEQFF.

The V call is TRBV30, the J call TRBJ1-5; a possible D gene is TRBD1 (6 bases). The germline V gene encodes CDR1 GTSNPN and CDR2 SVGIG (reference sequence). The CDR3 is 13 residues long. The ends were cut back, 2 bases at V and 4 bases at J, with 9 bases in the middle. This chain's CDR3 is CAWSSTGNQPQHF. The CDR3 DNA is TGTGCCTGGAGTTCGACAGGAAATCAGCCCCAGCATTTT.

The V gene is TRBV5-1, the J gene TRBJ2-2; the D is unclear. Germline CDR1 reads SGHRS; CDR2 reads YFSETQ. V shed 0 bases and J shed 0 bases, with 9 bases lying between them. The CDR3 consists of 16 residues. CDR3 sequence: CASSLGFSPNTGELFF. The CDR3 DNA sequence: TGCGCCAGCAGCTTGGGGTTTAGTCCGAACACCGGGGAGCTGTTTTTT.

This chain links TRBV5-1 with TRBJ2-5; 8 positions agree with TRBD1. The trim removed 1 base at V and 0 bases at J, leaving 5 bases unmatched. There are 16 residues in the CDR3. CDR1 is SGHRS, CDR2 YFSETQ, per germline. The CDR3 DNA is TGCGCCAGCAGCTTGCCTAGACAGGGGTACCAAGAGACCCAGTACTTC. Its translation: CASSLPRQGYQETQYF.

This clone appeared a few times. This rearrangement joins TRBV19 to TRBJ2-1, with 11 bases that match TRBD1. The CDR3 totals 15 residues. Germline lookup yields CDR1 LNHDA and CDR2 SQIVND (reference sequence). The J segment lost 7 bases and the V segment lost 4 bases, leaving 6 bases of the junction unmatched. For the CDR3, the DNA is TGTGCCAGTAGTAGAGGGGACAGGGGGTCTAATGAGCAGTTCTTC. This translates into CASSRGDRGSNEQFF.

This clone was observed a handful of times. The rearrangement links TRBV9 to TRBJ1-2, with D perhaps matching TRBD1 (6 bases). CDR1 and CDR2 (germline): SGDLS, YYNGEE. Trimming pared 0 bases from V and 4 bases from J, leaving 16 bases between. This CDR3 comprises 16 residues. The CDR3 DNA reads TGTGCCAGCAGCGTAGAGGGTGTCCGGACAGCCTATGGCTACACCTTC. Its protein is CASSVEGVRTAYGYTF.

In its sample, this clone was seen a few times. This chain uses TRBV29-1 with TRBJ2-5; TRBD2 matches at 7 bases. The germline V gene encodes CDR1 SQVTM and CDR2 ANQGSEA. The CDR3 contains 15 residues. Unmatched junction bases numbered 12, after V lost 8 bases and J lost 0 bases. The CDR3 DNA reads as TGCAGCACCCAACGGGAGGCTATTTACCAAGAGACCCAGTACTTC. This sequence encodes CSTQREAIYQETQYF.

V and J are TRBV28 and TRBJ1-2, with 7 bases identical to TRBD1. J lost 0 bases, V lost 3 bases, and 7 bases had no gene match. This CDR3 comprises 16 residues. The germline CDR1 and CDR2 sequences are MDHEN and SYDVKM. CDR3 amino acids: CASSFQDRVANYGYTF. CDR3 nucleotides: TGTGCCAGCAGTTTTCAAGACAGGGTGGCTAACTATGGCTACACCTTC.

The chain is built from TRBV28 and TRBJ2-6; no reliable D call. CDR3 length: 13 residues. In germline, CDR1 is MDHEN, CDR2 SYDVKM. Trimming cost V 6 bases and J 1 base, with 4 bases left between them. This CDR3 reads CASSESGANVLTF. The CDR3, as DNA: TGTGCCAGCAGCGAGTCTGGGGCCAACGTCCTGACTTTC.

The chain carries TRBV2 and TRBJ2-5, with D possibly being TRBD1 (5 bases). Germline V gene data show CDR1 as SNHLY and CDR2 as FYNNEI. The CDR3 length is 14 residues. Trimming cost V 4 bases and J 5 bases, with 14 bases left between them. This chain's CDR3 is CASSAGHIRETQYF. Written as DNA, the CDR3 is TGTGCCAGCAGTGCCGGACACATTAGGGAGACCCAGTACTTC.

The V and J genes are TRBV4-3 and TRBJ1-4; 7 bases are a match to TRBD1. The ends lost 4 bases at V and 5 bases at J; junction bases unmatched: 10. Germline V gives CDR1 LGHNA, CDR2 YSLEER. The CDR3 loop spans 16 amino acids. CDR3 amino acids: CASSRNSGTVNEKLFF. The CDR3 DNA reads TGCGCCAGCAGCCGGAACTCCGGGACAGTAAATGAAAAACTGTTTTTT.

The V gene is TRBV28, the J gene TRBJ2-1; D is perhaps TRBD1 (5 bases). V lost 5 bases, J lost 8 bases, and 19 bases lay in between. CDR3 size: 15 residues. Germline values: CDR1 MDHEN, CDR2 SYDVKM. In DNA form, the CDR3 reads TGTGCCAGCAGTGGGGCCCCCAATGTCTTTCATGAGCAGTTCTTC. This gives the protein CASSGAPNVFHEQFF.

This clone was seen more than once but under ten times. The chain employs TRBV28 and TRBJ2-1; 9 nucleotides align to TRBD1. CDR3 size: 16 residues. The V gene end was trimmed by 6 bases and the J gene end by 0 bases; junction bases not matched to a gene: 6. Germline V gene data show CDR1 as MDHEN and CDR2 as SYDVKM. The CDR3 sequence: CASSLGQGSSYNEQFF. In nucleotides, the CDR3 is TGTGCCAGCAGCCTTGGACAGGGGAGCTCCTACAATGAGCAGTTCTTC.

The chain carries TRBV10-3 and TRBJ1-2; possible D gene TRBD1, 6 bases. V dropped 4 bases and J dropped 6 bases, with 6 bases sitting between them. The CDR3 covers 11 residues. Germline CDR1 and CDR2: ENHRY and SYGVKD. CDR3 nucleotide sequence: TGTGCCATCAGTGGGACAGATGGCTACACCTTC. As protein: CAISGTDGYTF.

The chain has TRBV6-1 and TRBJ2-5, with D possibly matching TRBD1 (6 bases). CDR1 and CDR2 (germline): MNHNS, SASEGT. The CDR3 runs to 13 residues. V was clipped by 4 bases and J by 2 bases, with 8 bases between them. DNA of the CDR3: TGTGCCAGCAGTGTACAGGGACAAGAGACCCAGTACTTC. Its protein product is CASSVQGQETQYF.

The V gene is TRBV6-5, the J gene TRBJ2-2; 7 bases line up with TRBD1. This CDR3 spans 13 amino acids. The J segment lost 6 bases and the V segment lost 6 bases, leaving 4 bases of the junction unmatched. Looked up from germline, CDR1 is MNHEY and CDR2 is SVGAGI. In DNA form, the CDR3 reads TGTGCCAGCAGATACGACAGGGCCGGGGAGCTGTTTTTT. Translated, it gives CASRYDRAGELFF.

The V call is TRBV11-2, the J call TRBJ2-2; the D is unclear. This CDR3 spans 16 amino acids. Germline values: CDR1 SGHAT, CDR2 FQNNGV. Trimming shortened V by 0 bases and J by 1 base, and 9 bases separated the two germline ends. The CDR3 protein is CASSLDPPGNTGELFF. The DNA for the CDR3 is TGTGCCAGCAGCTTAGATCCCCCCGGGAACACCGGGGAGCTGTTTTTT.

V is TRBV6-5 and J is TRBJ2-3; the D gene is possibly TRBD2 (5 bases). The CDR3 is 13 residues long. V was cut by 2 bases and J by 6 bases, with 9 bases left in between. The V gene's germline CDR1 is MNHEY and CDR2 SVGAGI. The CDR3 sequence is CASSYRSGDTQYF. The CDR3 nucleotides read TGTGCCAGCAGTTACCGGTCGGGGGATACGCAGTATTTT.

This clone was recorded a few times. This chain's CDR3 is CASSLRGEQYF. The CDR3 DNA sequence: TGTGCCAGCTCACTTCGGGGAGAGCAGTACTTC. The genes are TRBV18 and TRBJ2-7, with a possible D match to TRBD2 (5 bases). This CDR3 spans 11 amino acids. The germline V gene encodes CDR1 KGHSH and CDR2 LQKENI. V lost 4 bases and J lost 7, with 8 bases in between.

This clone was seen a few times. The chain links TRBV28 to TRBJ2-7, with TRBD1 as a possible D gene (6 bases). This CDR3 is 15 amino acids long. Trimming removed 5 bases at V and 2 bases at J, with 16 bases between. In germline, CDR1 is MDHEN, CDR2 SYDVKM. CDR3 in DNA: TGTGCCAGCAGTAGCCCCCTGACAGGAACCTACGAGCAGTACTTC. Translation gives CASSSPLTGTYEQYF.

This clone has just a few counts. The CDR3 bases are TGTGCCAGCAGCTTGCTTTCATTGGGCACCGGCTACACCTTC. The encoded protein is CASSLLSLGTGYTF. The gene calls are TRBV5-4 and TRBJ1-2; no clear D. The CDR3 is 14 residues long. Germline V gene lookup returns CDR1 SGHNT and CDR2 YYREEE (reference sequence). V gave up 1 base and J gave up 8 bases, with 15 bases separating them.

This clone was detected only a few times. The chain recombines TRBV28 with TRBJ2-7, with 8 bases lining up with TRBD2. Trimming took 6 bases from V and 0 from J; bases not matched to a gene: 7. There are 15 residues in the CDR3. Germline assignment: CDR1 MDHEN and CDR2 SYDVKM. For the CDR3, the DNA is TGTGCCAGCAGCCTACTAGCGGCAAGCTCCTACGAGCAGTACTTC. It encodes CASSLLAASSYEQYF.

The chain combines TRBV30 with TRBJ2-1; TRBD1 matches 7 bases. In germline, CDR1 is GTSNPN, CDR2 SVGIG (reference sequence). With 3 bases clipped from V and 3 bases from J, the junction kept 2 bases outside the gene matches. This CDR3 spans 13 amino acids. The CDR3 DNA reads TGTGCCTGGAGGGGACAGTACTACAATGAGCAGTTCTTC. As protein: CAWRGQYYNEQFF.

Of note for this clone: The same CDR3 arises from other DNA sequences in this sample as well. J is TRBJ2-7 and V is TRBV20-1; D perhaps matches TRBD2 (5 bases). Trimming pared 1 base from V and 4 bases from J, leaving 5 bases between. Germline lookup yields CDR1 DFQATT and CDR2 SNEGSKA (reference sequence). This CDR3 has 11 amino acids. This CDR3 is CSARAGYEQYF. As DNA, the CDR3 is TGCAGTGCTAGAGCGGGATACGAGCAGTACTTC.

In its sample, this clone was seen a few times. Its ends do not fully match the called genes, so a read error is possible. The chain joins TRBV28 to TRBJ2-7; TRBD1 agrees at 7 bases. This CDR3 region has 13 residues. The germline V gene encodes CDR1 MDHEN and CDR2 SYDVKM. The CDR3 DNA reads TGTGCCGGCAGGGACAGTCAAACCTACGAGCAGTACTTC. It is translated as CAGRDSQTYEQYF.

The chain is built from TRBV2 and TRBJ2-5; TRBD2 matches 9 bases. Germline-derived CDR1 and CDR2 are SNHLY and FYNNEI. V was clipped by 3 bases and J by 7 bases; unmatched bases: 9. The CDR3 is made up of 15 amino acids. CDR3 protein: CASSESTSGLGTQYF. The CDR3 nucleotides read TGTGCCAGCAGTGAGTCGACTAGCGGTCTGGGGACCCAGTACTTC.

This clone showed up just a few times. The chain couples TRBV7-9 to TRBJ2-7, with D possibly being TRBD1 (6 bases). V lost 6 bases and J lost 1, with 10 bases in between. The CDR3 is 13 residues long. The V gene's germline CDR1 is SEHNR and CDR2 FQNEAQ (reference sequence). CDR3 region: CASSSGTSYEQYF. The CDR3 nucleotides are TGTGCCAGCAGTTCCGGGACATCCTACGAGCAGTACTTC.

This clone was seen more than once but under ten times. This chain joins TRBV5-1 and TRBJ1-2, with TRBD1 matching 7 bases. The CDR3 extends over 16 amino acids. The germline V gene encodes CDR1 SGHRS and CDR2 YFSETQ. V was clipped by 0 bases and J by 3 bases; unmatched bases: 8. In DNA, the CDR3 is TGCGCCAGCAGCTTGGCGGCCGGACAGGAGCACTATGGCTACACCTTC. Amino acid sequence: CASSLAAGQEHYGYTF.

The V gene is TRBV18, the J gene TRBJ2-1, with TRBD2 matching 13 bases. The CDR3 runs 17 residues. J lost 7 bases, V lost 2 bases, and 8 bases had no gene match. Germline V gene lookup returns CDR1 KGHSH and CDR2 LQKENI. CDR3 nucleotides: TGTGCCAGCTCACCAGGCCAACTAGCGGGAGGGCCTAATGAGCAGTTCTTC. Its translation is CASSPGQLAGGPNEQFF.